This TCR beta chain was retrieved from a study of patients and donors after allogeneic stem cell transplantation. TCRdb reanalysed the RT-PCR reads using MiXCR and keeps one entry per CDR3 protein. The repertoire has about a million distinct CDR3 sequences, more than 15% of them found once; the top ten carry 5% to 6.5%. CDR1 is SGHVS and CDR2 is FQNEAQ in the germline V gene. This CDR3 has 16 residues. V lost 4 bases and J 1 base, leaving 16 bases between the germline ends. This clonotype originated in a human donor who was either an allogeneic HSCT recipient or a stem cell or donor lymphocyte infusion donor (not recorded which). It is not recorded whose cells these are; they may come from a transplant donor. J is TRBJ1-1 and V is TRBV7-8; the D gene is possibly TRBD1 (5 bases). The sample comprised blood, either unsorted or a sorted T cell fraction (not recorded which). This CDR3 is CASSYRPDNPNTEAFF. CDR3 DNA sequence: TGTGCCAGCAGCTATCGACCGGACAATCCGAACACTGAAGCTTTCTTT.